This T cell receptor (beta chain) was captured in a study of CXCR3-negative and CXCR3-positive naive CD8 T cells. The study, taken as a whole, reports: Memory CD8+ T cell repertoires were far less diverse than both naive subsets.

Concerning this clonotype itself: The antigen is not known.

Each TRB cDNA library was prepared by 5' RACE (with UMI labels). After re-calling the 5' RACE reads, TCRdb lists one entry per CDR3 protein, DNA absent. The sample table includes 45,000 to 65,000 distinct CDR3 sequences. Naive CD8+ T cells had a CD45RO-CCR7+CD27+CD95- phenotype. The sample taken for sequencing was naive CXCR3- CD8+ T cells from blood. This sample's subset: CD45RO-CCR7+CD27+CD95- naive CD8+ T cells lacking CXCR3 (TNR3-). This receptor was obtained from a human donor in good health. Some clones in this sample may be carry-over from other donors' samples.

The CDR3 region is CASSKPGGETQYF. This rearrangement joins TRBV6-5 to TRBJ2-5; TCRdb's D gene call, TRBD1, goes unchecked for lack of DNA. From germline, CDR1 is MNHEY and CDR2 SVGAGI. CDR3 length equals 13 residues.